Listed below are T cell receptor beta chains from one sample, sequenced in a study of T-cell reconstitution after alpha-beta-depleted transplantation in children. TCRdb itself ran the PCR reads through MiXCR, one entry per CDR3 protein. The sample records 450,000 to 600,000 distinct CDR3 sequences, approximately 13% being singletons. The sequences come from PBMCs, mostly from graft donor cells, collected 360 days after TCRalphabeta/CD19-depleted stem cell transplant. The receptors shown here come from a male patient aged 5 to 17 who had a stem cell transplant for acute myeloid leukemia, so the T cells may come from the graft donor. Both conserved end residues are trimmed from each CDR3.

SAQREEYEQY	TRBJ2-7	TRBV20-1
ASSPIGGEGLYEQY	TRBJ2-7	TRBV4-2
ASSFFSGGWEQF	TRBJ2-1	TRBV7-2
ASSLDRRELVETQY	TRBJ2-5	TRBV5-6
ASSYSSLSYGYT	TRBJ1-2	TRBV6-2/TRBV6-3
ASDGLAGEQY	TRBJ2-7	TRBV7-9
ASIPNRETGNTIY	TRBJ1-3	TRBV12-3/TRBV12-4
ASSLGVGRYEQY	TRBJ2-7	TRBV12-3/TRBV12-4
ASGETPDRGLQETQY	TRBJ2-5	TRBV12-3/TRBV12-4
ASNIPGPPLYEQY	TRBJ2-7	TRBV6-2/TRBV6-3
AISEPYNEQF	TRBJ2-1	TRBV10-3
ASSLAPRNYGYT	TRBJ1-2	TRBV7-8
ASRPGLLQETQY	TRBJ2-5	TRBV6-1
ASTNGPHLGTDTQY	TRBJ2-3	TRBV6-1
ASRPNGGGLDGANVLT	TRBJ2-6	TRBV12-3/TRBV12-4
SELGRAETQY	TRBJ2-5	TRBV29-1
ASSQDFRQGDSGELF	TRBJ2-2	TRBV4-2
ASSFRSGIDTQY	TRBJ2-3	TRBV11-1
ARRQFYEQY	TRBJ2-7	TRBV5-1
ASSQPLAGGHTGELF	TRBJ2-2	TRBV7-2
ASSELGLAGEETQY	TRBJ2-5	TRBV28
ASSLDNRGDTQY	TRBJ2-3	TRBV5-1
ASTRTGTGGLYEQY	TRBJ2-7	TRBV6-1
ASSLPVTNVLT	TRBJ2-6	TRBV9
ASSQLDSYEQY	TRBJ2-7	TRBV14
ASSSLGLAANYNEQF	TRBJ2-1	TRBV5-1
ASSQESLVGQGHTDTQY	TRBJ2-3	TRBV4-2
ASRGGLAGNTGELF	TRBJ2-2	TRBV28
ASGLGGTSGATGELF	TRBJ2-2	TRBV12-5
SVDWGQETQY	TRBJ2-5	TRBV29-1
ASILTGQALDTQY	TRBJ2-3	TRBV28
SARLTNYGYT	TRBJ1-2	TRBV20-1
ASSLSMVSSYNEQF	TRBJ2-1	TRBV5-6
ASTMDRGQGEQY	TRBJ2-7	TRBV12-3/TRBV12-4
ASSPRLVHQETQY	TRBJ2-5	TRBV7-6
ASSFTPFTTGNTIY	TRBJ1-3	TRBV28